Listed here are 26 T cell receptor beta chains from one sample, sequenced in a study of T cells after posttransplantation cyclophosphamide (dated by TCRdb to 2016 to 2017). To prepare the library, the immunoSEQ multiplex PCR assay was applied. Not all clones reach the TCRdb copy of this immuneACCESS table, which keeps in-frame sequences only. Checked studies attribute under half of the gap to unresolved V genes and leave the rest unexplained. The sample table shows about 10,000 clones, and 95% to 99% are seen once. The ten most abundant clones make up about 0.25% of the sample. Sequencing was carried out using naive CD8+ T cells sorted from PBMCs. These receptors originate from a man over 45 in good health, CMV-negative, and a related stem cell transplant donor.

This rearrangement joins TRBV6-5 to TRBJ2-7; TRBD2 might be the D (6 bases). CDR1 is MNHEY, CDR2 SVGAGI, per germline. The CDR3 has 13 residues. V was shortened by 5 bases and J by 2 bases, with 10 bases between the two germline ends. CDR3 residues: CASSLALTYEQYF. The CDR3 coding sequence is TGTGCCAGCAGTCTAGCGCTAACCTACGAGCAGTACTTC.

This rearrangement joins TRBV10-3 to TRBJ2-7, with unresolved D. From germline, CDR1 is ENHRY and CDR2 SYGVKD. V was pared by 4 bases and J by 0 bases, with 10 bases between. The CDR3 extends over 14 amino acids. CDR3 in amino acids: CAISGSLPSYEQYF. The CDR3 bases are TGTGCCATCAGTGGCAGTCTTCCCTCCTACGAGCAGTACTTC.

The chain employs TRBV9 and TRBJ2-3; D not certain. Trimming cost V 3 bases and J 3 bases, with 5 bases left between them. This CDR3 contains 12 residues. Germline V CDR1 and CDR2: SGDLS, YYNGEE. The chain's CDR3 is CASSGETDTQYF. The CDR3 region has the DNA TGTGCCAGCAGCGGAGAAACAGATACGCAGTATTTT.

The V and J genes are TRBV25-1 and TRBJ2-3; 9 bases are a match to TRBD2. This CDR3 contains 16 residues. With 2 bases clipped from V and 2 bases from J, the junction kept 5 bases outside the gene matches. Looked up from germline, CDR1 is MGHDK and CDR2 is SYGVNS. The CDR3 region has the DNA TGTGCCAGCAGTGAACTTCTAGCGGGGCACACAGATACGCAGTATTTT. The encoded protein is CASSELLAGHTDTQYF.

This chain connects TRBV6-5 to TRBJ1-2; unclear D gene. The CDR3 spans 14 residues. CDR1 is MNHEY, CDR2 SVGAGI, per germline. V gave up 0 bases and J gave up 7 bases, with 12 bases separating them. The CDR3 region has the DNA TGTGCCAGCAGTTACTCATCTCTTACGGGTGGCTACACCTTC. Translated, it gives CASSYSSLTGGYTF.

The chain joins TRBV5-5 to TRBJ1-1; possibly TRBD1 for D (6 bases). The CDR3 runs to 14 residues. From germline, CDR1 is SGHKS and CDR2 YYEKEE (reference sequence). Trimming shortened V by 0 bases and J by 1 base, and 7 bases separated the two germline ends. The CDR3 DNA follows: TGTGCCAGCAGCTTGGCAGGGGAGAACACTGAAGCTTTCTTT. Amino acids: CASSLAGENTEAFF. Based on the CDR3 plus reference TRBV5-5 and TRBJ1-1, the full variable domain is DAGVTQSPTHLIKTRGQQVTLRCSPISGHKSVSWYQQVLGQGPQFIFQYYEKEERGRGNFPDRFSARQFPNYSSELNVNALLLGDSALYLCASSLAGENTEAFFGQGTRLTVV.

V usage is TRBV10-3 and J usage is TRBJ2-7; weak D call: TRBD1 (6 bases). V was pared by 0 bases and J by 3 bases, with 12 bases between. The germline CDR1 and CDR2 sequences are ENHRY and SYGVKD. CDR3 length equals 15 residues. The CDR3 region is CAISESVDSFYEQYF. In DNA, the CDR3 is TGTGCCATCAGTGAGTCCGTGGACAGCTTCTACGAGCAGTACTTC.

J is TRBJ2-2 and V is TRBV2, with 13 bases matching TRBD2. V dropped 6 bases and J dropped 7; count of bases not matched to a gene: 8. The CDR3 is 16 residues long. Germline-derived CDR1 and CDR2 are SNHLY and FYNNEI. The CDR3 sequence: CASRGTSGRAYGELFF. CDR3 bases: TGTGCCAGCAGGGGTACTAGCGGGAGGGCCTACGGGGAGCTGTTTTTT. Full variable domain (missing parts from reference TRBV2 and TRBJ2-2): EPEVTQTPSHQVTQMGQEVILRCVPISNHLYFYWYRQILGQKVEFLVSFYNNEISEKSEIFDDQFSVERPDGSNFTLKIRSTKLEDSAMYFCASRGTSGRAYGELFFGEGSRLTVL.

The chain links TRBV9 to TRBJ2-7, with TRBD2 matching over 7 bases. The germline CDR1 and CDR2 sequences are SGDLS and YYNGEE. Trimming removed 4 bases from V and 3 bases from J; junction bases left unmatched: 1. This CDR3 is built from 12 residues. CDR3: CASSPGGYEQYF. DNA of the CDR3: TGTGCCAGCAGCCCGGGGGGCTACGAGCAGTACTTC.

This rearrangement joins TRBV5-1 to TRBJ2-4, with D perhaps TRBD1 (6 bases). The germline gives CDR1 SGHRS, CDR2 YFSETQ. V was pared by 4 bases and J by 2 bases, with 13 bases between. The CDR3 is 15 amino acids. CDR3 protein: CASSTRGGPKNIQYF. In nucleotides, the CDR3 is TGCGCCAGCAGCACCCGAGGGGGTCCCAAAAACATTCAGTACTTC.

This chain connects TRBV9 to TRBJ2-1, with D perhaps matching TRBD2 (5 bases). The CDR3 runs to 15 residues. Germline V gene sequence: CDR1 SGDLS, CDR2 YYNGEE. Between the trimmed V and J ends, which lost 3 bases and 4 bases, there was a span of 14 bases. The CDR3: CASSGAVFGYNEQFF. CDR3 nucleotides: TGTGCCAGCAGCGGAGCGGTTTTCGGTTACAATGAGCAGTTCTTC.

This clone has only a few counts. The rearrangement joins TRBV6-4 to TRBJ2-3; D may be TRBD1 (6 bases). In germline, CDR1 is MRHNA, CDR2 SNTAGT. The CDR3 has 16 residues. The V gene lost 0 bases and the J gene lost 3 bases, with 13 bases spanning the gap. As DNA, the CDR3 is TGTGCCAGCAGTGACTCTCTGGGGGCGAGTACAGATACGCAGTATTTT. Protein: CASSDSLGASTDTQYF.

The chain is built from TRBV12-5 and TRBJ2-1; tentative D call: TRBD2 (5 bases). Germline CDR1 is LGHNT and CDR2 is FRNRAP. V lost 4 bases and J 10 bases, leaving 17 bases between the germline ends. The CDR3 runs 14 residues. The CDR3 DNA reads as TGTGCTAGTGGTTACGAGGGATCAACGAGAGAGCAGTTCTTC. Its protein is CASGYEGSTREQFF. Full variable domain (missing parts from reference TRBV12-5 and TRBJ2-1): DARVTQTPRHKVTEMGQEVTMRCQPILGHNTVFWYRQTMMQGLELLAYFRNRAPLDDSGMPKDRFSAEMPDATLATLKIQPSEPRDSAVYFCASGYEGSTREQFFGPGTRLTVL.

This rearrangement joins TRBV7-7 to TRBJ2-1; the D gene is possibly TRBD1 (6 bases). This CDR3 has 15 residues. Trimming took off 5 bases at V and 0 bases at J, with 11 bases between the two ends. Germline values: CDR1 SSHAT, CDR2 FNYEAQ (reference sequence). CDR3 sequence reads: CASSPGRGSYNEQFF. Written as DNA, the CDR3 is TGTGCCAGCAGCCCAGGCAGGGGCTCCTACAATGAGCAGTTCTTC.

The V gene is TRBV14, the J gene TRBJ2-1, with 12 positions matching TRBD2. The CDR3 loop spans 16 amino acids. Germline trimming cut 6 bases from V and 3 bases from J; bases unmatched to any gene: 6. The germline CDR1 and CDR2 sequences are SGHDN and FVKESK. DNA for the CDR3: TGTGCCAGCAGAGGAGGACTAGCGGGAATCTACAATGAGCAGTTCTTC. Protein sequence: CASRGGLAGIYNEQFF.

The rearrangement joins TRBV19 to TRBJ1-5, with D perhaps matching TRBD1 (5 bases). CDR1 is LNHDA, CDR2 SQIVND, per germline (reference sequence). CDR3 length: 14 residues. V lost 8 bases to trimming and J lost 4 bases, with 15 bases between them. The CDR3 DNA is TGTGCCAGTCGCTCAGGGTTTAGGAATCAGCCCCAGCATTTT. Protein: CASRSGFRNQPQHF. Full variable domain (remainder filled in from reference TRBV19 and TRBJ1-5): DGGITQSPKYLFRKEGQNVTLSCEQNLNHDAMYWYRQDPGQGLRLIYYSQIVNDFQKGDIAEGYSVSREKKESFPLTVTSAQKNPTAFYLCASRSGFRNQPQHFGDGTRLSIL.

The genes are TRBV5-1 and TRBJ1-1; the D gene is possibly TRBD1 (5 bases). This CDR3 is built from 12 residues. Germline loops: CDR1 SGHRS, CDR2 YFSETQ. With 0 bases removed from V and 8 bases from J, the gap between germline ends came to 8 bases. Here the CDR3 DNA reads TGCGCCAGCAGCTTGGGGGGCCTCGAAGCTTTCTTT. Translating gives CASSLGGLEAFF. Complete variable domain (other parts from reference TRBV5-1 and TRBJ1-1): KAGVTQTPRYLIKTRGQQVTLSCSPISGHRSVSWYQQTPGQGLQFLFEYFSETQRNKGNFPGRFSGRQFSNSRSEMNVSTLELGDSALYLCASSLGGLEAFFGQGTRLTVV.

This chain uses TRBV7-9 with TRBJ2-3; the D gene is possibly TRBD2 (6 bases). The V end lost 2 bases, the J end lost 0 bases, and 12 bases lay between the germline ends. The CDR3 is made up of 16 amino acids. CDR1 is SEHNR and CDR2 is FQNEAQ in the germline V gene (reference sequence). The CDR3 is CASSLRGLSSTDTQYF. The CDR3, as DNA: TGTGCCAGCAGCTTACGGGGACTTTCTAGCACAGATACGCAGTATTTT.

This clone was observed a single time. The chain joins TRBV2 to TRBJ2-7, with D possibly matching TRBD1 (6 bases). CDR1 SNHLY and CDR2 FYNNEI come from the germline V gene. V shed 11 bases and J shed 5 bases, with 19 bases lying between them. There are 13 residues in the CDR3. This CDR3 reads CARNRQVGDEQYF. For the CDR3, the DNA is TGTGCCCGAAACCGACAGGTTGGCGACGAGCAGTACTTC.

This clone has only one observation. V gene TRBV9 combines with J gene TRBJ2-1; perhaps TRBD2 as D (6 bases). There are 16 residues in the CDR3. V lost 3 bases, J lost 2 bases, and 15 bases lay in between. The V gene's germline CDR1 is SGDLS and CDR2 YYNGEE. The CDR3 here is CASSANGGSTYNEQFF. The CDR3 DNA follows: TGTGCCAGCAGCGCCAACGGGGGTAGTACCTACAATGAGCAGTTCTTC. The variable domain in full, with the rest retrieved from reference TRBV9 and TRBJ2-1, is DSGVTQTPKHLITATGQRVTLRCSPRSGDLSVYWYQQSLDQGLQFLIQYYNGEERAKGNILERFSAQQFPDLHSELNLSSLELGDSALYFCASSANGGSTYNEQFFGPGTRLTVL.

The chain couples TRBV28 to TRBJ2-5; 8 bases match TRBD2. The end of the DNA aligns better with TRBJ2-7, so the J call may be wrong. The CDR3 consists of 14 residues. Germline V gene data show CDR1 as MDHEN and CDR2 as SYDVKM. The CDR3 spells CASRDIGGGNEQYF. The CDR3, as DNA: TGTGCCAGCAGAGACATCGGGGGGGGGAACGAGCAGTACTTC.

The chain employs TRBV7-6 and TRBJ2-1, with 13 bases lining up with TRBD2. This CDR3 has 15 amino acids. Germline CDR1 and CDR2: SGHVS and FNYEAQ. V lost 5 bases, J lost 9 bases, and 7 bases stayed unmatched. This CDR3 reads CASSPTSGRVVEQFF. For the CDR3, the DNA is TGTGCCAGCAGCCCAACTAGCGGGAGGGTAGTTGAGCAGTTCTTC.

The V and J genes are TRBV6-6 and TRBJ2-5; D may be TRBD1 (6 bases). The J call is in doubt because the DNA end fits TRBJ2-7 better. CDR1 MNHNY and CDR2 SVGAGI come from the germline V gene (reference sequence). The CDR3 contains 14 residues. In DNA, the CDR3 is TGTGCCAGCAGTTACTCGGACAGTAACTACGAGCAGTACTTC. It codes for CASSYSDSNYEQYF.

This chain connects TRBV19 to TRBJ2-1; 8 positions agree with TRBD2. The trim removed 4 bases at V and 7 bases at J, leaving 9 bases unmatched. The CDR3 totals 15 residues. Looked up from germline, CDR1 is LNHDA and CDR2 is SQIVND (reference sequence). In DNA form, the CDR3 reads TGTGCCAGTAGTAGGACTAGCATTGCTGGGAATGAGCAGTTCTTC. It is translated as CASSRTSIAGNEQFF.

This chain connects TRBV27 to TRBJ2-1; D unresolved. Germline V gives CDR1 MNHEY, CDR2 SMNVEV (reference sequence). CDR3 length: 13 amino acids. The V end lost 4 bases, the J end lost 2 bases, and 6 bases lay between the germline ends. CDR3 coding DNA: TGTGCCAGCAGTTCCACAGCCTACAATGAGCAGTTCTTC. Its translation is CASSSTAYNEQFF.

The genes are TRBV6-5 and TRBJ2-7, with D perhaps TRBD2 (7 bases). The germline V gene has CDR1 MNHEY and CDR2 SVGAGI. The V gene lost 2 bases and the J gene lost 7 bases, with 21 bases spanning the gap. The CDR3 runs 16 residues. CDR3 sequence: CASSYQQGGDVDEQYF. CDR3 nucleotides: TGTGCCAGCAGTTACCAACAGGGAGGGGATGTAGATGAGCAGTACTTC.